These 25 T cell receptor beta chains were sequenced from one sample in a study of Graves' ophthalmopathy and Graves' hyperthyroidism. Transcripts of RNA were the source for amplifying TCR beta CDR3 regions. The workflow started with a first-round RT-PCR run with HTBI primers and then moved on to a second-round multiplex PCR. From the multiplex PCR reads, TCRdb called clonotypes with MiXCR, one entry per CDR3 protein. The table has 650,000 to 900,000 distinct CDR3 sequences, 35% to 50% seen once. The sample comprised peripheral blood. Receptor source: an adult man with Graves' ophthalmopathy.

The chain carries TRBV29-1 and TRBJ2-5, with 10 bases aligning to TRBD2. There are 12 residues in the CDR3. Germline V gene sequence: CDR1 SQVTM, CDR2 ANQGSEA. V shed 8 bases and J 2 bases; nucleotides not matched to a gene: 2. In DNA, the CDR3 is TGCAGCTTACTAGCGGGACAAGAGACCCAGTACTTC. Translated, it gives CSLLAGQETQYF.

V is TRBV25-1 and J is TRBJ2-5; 8 bases are a match to TRBD2. The CDR3 spans 15 residues. V trimming: 7 bases; J trimming: 5 bases; junction bases outside the gene matches: 12. CDR1 is MGHDK and CDR2 is SYGVNS in the germline V gene. DNA for the CDR3: TGTGCCAGCACATCGGAGCGGGAGATGGACGAGACCCAGTACTTC. Protein: CASTSEREMDETQYF.

This clonotype was observed many times. The chain employs TRBV29-1 and TRBJ2-7; 9 nucleotides match TRBD1. Germline V gives CDR1 SQVTM, CDR2 ANQGSEA. There are 11 residues in the CDR3. The trim removed 7 bases at V and 3 bases at J, leaving 1 base unmatched. The CDR3 sequence is CSAGQGYEQYF. In DNA, the CDR3 is TGCAGCGCGGGACAGGGCTACGAGCAGTACTTC.

This clonotype has just a few counts. The rearrangement joins TRBV12-3 or TRBV12-4 to TRBJ2-5, with TRBD2 matching over 8 bases. This CDR3 contains 16 residues. V lost 6 bases and J lost 0; bases outside the gene matches: 9. This CDR3 is CASSPGASGYQETQYF. CDR3 nucleotide sequence: TGTGCCAGCAGCCCCGGCGCTAGCGGGTACCAAGAGACCCAGTACTTC.

This clonotype has a handful of counts. This rearrangement joins TRBV25-1 to TRBJ2-2; tentatively, D is TRBD1 (5 bases). The germline V gene has CDR1 MGHDK and CDR2 SYGVNS. The CDR3 extends over 12 amino acids. The CDR3 nucleotides read TGTGCTATCAGGGAGAACACCGGGGAGCTGTTTTTT. Its protein product is CAIRENTGELFF.

This clonotype was seen at least ten times. The genes are TRBV10-2 and TRBJ1-6; D is possibly TRBD1 (6 bases). The CDR3 is 15 amino acids. Germline lookup yields CDR1 WSHSY and CDR2 SAAADI. V lost 6 bases and J lost 5, with 14 bases in between. The CDR3 reads CASSPGQSHNSPLHF. CDR3 bases: TGCGCCAGCAGCCCCGGACAGTCCCATAATTCACCCCTCCACTTT.

Many counts were recorded for this clonotype. The chain couples TRBV24-1 to TRBJ2-2; 11 bases map to TRBD2. J gave up 5 bases and V 4 bases, and 2 bases lay outside the gene matches. Looked up from germline, CDR1 is KGHDR and CDR2 is SFDVKD. The CDR3 covers 15 residues. CDR3 sequence (DNA): TGTGCCACCAGTGACCGACTAGCGGGAACCGGGGAGCTGTTTTTT. This translates into CATSDRLAGTGELFF.

This clonotype was recorded a few times. The chain couples TRBV19 to TRBJ2-6; D remains ambiguous. Deletions cut 7 bases from V and 4 bases from J, with 14 bases between. This CDR3 has 15 amino acids. Per the germline V gene, CDR1 is LNHDA and CDR2 is SQIVND (reference sequence). CDR3 DNA: TGTGCCAGTACCCGAACTGCGGAGGGGGCCAACGTCCTGACTTTC. Translation gives CASTRTAEGANVLTF.

The rearrangement joins TRBV29-1 to TRBJ1-1; D is perhaps TRBD1 (5 bases). Trimming shortened V by 4 bases and J by 1 base, and 25 bases separated the two germline ends. The CDR3 runs to 18 residues. Germline-derived CDR1 and CDR2 are SQVTM and ANQGSEA. CDR3 amino acids: CSVGDSRRGVRGNTEAFF. The CDR3 nucleotides are TGCAGCGTTGGGGATTCCCGACGGGGGGTGAGGGGGAACACTGAAGCTTTCTTT.

This clonotype was observed a handful of times. The gene calls are TRBV25-1 and TRBJ2-5; D remains ambiguous. The DNA end lines up better with TRBJ2-1; the J call may be wrong. The CDR3 totals 13 residues. Looked up from germline, CDR1 is MGHDK and CDR2 is SYGVNS. CDR3 amino acids: CASSADFGNEQFF. The CDR3 nucleotides read TGTGCCAGCAGTGCCGATTTCGGCAATGAGCAGTTCTTC.

The chain couples TRBV11-1 to TRBJ2-5; 8 bases are shared with TRBD1. V shed 4 bases, J shed 0 bases, and the junction held 4 bases outside the gene matches. Germline CDR1 is SGHAT and CDR2 is FQDESV (reference sequence). This CDR3 is built from 15 residues. CDR3 sequence (DNA): TGTGCCAGCAGCTCGAACAGGGGGTACCAAGAGACCCAGTACTTC. It specifies CASSSNRGYQETQYF.

This clonotype has ten or more counts. This chain uses TRBV7-7 with TRBJ2-7; either TRBD1 or TRBD2 may fit D (5 bases each). The V and J ends lost 2 bases and 6 bases respectively, with 11 bases between them. The CDR3 length is 13 residues. The germline V gene encodes CDR1 SSHAT and CDR2 FNYEAQ (reference sequence). As DNA, the CDR3 is TGTGCCAGCAGCTTACTACAGGACTCCGAGCAGTACTTC. Amino acids: CASSLLQDSEQYF.

This chain uses TRBV7-9 with TRBJ1-2; D not certain. Germline V lookup: CDR1 SEHNR, CDR2 FQNEAQ (reference sequence). This CDR3 contains 12 residues. Trimming pared 1 base from V and 10 bases from J, leaving 10 bases between. CDR3 nucleotide sequence: TGTGCCAGCAGCTTAGTTCGGGGAGACTACACCTTC. Its protein is CASSLVRGDYTF.

Of note for this clonotype: Since a much larger clone is just one base distant, this may be a read error. Since no conserved phenylalanine or tryptophan closes the CDR3, a read error is the likely cause. The chain carries TRBV7-8 and TRBJ1-2; 8 bases match TRBD1. The length of the CDR3 is 15 residues. Per the germline V gene, CDR1 is SGHVS and CDR2 is FQNEAQ. V gave up 2 bases and J gave up 7 bases; unmatched junction bases: 9. For the CDR3, the DNA is TGTGCCAGCAGCTTACAGCAGGGGGCATCATTTGGCTACACCCTC. This translates into CASSLQQGASFGYTL.

The V and J genes are TRBV25-1 and TRBJ1-5; possibly TRBD1 for D (6 bases). Germline V CDR1 and CDR2: MGHDK, SYGVNS. The CDR3 is 14 amino acids. Trimming cost V 11 bases and J 3 bases, with 17 bases left between them. DNA of the CDR3: TGTGCCCGGCGTCTGAACAGGGCCAATCAGCCCCAGCATTTT. It yields the protein CARRLNRANQPQHF.

This rearrangement joins TRBV7-9 to TRBJ1-3; D may be TRBD1 (5 bases). The germline V gene has CDR1 SEHNR and CDR2 FQNEAQ (reference sequence). The CDR3 spans 17 residues. Trimming left V 5 bases short and J 2 bases short, with 19 bases between. The CDR3 DNA sequence: TGTGCCAGCAGCCCCCGATACCGGGACTTCCCTGGAAACACCATATATTTT. This codes for CASSPRYRDFPGNTIYF.

About this clonotype: One junction end disagrees with the germline gene, perhaps due to a read error. The CDR3 nucleotides are TGTGCCAGCAGCCAGGAGACAGGGGGCGCGACGATGTTC. Its translation is CASSQETGGATMF. V gene TRBV2 combines with J gene TRBJ2-7; 10 bases are a match to TRBD1. Germline assignment: CDR1 SNHLY and CDR2 FYNNEI. The CDR3 contains 13 residues.

This clonotype was counted a single time. V usage is TRBV25-1 and J usage is TRBJ2-2; D gene uncertain. The length of the CDR3 is 17 residues. Trimming stripped 8 bases from V and 1 base from J, with 20 bases between. The germline V gene encodes CDR1 MGHDK and CDR2 SYGVNS. The CDR3 reads CASRATSIPKNTGELFF. The CDR3 DNA follows: TGTGCCAGCCGAGCAACGTCGATACCTAAGAACACCGGGGAGCTGTTTTTT.

V usage is TRBV24-1 and J usage is TRBJ1-5; TRBD1 aligns across 10 bases. CDR1 is KGHDR, CDR2 SFDVKD, per germline. J gave up 3 bases and V 12 bases, and 4 bases lay outside the gene matches. The CDR3 consists of 13 residues. CDR3 loop: CAWTGGFNQPQHF. DNA of the CDR3: TGTGCCTGGACAGGGGGTTTCAATCAGCCCCAGCATTTT.

This clonotype was counted at least ten times. J is TRBJ1-2 and V is TRBV13, with a weak D call TRBD1 (5 bases). The germline V gene encodes CDR1 PRHDT and CDR2 FYEKMQ (reference sequence). This CDR3 region has 15 residues. Trimming pared 5 bases from V and 2 bases from J, leaving 15 bases between. The chain's CDR3 is CASSERGEANYGYTF. DNA for the CDR3: TGTGCCAGCAGCGAGAGGGGCGAGGCGAACTATGGCTACACCTTC. Based on the CDR3 plus reference TRBV13 and TRBJ1-2, the full variable domain is AAGVIQSPRHLIKEKRETATLKCYPIPRHDTVYWYQQGPGQDPQFLISFYEKMQSDKGSIPDRFSAQQFSDYHSELNMSSLELGDSALYFCASSERGEANYGYTFGSGTRLTVV.

This clonotype came up a few times. This rearrangement joins TRBV12-3 or TRBV12-4 to TRBJ1-1; D gene unclear. The CDR3 loop spans 14 amino acids. V was pared by 3 bases and J by 1 base, with 9 bases between. The CDR3 region is CASSFGRWNTEAFF. Written as DNA, the CDR3 is TGTGCCAGCAGTTTCGGGAGGTGGAACACTGAAGCTTTCTTT.

The chain carries TRBV12-3 or TRBV12-4 and TRBJ2-5; D possibly corresponds to TRBD1 (7 bases). The CDR3 has 17 amino acids. V lost 3 bases and J 4 bases, leaving 21 bases between the germline ends. The CDR3 spells CASSFLGGGGRGETQYF. In nucleotides, the CDR3 is TGTGCCAGCAGTTTCCTCGGAGGGGGCGGAAGGGGAGAGACCCAGTACTTC.

There are many counts of this clonotype. This chain joins TRBV29-1 and TRBJ2-5; 11 positions agree with TRBD2. CDR3 length: 13 amino acids. The germline V gene has CDR1 SQVTM and CDR2 ANQGSEA. The ends lost 6 bases at V and 3 bases at J; junction bases unmatched: 3. The CDR3 here is CSVTSGGKETQYF. CDR3 bases: TGCAGCGTCACTAGCGGGGGAAAAGAGACCCAGTACTTC.

J is TRBJ2-7 and V is TRBV7-9, with D maybe TRBD2 (5 bases). Trimming left V 3 bases short and J 5 bases short, with 8 bases between. Germline V CDR1 and CDR2: SEHNR, FQNEAQ (reference sequence). This CDR3 is 12 amino acids long. The DNA for the CDR3 is TGTGCCAGCAGCTTCTCGGGGAACGAGCAGTACTTC. Translated: CASSFSGNEQYF.

V and J are TRBV2 and TRBJ1-3, with TRBD1 matching 7 bases. Trimming took 8 bases from V and 0 from J; bases not matched to a gene: 4. The CDR3 is made up of 14 amino acids. From germline, CDR1 is SNHLY and CDR2 FYNNEI. CDR3 amino acids: CASSQGDSGNTIYF. The CDR3 DNA reads TGTGCCAGCTCGCAGGGGGACTCTGGAAACACCATATATTTT.